Below are 13 T cell receptor beta chains sequenced from a single sample in a study of beta chain features in type 1 diabetes. Reverse transcribing all isolated RNA meant expressed TCRB transcripts were sequenced. Sequencing was performed with immunoSEQ multiplex PCR; in TCRdb, only in-frame clones are kept and a portion is missing. This sample carries under 500,000 clones, around 30% of them seen once, and the ten largest clones take around 0.065%. Material for sequencing was naive CD4+ T cells from blood. All receptors derive from a man between 18 and 29 years old in good health.

This rearrangement joins TRBV25-1 to TRBJ1-1, with D perhaps TRBD1 (6 bases). Looked up from germline, CDR1 is MGHDK and CDR2 is SYGVNS. V was shortened by 5 bases and J by 10 bases, with 14 bases between the two germline ends. CDR3 length: 12 residues. The CDR3 region is CASSPGQLVAFF. The DNA for the CDR3 is TGTGCCAGCAGTCCCGGACAGCTGGTAGCTTTCTTT.

The rearrangement joins TRBV5-4 to TRBJ2-7; the match to TRBD2 covers 7 bases. Germline loops: CDR1 SGHNT, CDR2 YYREEE (reference sequence). Germline trimming cut 4 bases from V and 4 bases from J; bases unmatched to any gene: 8. This CDR3 region has 14 residues. CDR3 bases: TGTGCCAGCAGCCGCGGGGTAGCGGGTTACGAGCAGTACTTC. Its translation: CASSRGVAGYEQYF.

The chain combines TRBV28 with TRBJ2-1; 8 bases line up with TRBD2. Germline V CDR1 and CDR2: MDHEN, SYDVKM. V trimming: 5 bases; J trimming: 1 base; junction bases outside the gene matches: 7. The CDR3 has 16 residues. The CDR3 DNA sequence: TGTGCCAGCAGTATCGGGGGGGTGCCTTCCTACAATGAGCAGTTCTTC. Its protein product is CASSIGGVPSYNEQFF.

This clone came up a few times. The chain recombines TRBV6-1 with TRBJ2-7, with 8 bases that match TRBD1. The trim removed 6 bases at V and 0 bases at J, leaving 7 bases unmatched. CDR3 length equals 15 residues. The germline CDR1 and CDR2 sequences are MNHNS and SASEGT. CDR3 in DNA: TGTGCCAGCAGGGGACAGGAGATCAGCTCCTACGAGCAGTACTTC. Translation: CASRGQEISSYEQYF.

The chain uses TRBV29-1 and TRBJ2-1, with a weak D call TRBD2 (6 bases). The CDR3 covers 14 residues. Germline V gives CDR1 SQVTM, CDR2 ANQGSEA. V was cut by 6 bases and J by 5 bases, with 17 bases left in between. CDR3: CSVLPGSFDNEQFF. Here the CDR3 DNA reads TGCAGCGTCCTCCCCGGGAGTTTCGACAATGAGCAGTTCTTC.

CDR3 sequence: CASSSRGTNYGYTF. CDR3 bases: TGTGCCAGCAGCTCCAGGGGGACGAACTATGGCTACACCTTC. J is TRBJ1-2 and V is TRBV7-9; 7 bases are a match to TRBD1. The V gene's germline CDR1 is SEHNR and CDR2 FQNEAQ (reference sequence). V shed 4 bases, J shed 2 bases, and the junction held 4 bases outside the gene matches. The CDR3 runs 14 residues.

The chain has TRBV15 and TRBJ2-5, with 7 bases aligning to TRBD1. CDR1 and CDR2 (germline): LNHNV, YYDKDF (reference sequence). This CDR3 spans 15 amino acids. V shed 3 bases, J shed 3 bases, and the junction held 7 bases outside the gene matches. The CDR3 nucleotides read TGTGCCACCAGCAGGGATCGGACAGGAGAAGAGACCCAGTACTTC. Its translation: CATSRDRTGEETQYF. The complete variable domain, with remaining parts taken from reference TRBV15 and TRBJ2-5, reads DAMVIQNPRYQVTQFGKPVTLSCSQTLNHNVMYWYQQKSSQAPKLLFHYYDKDFNNEADTPDNFQSRRPNTSFCFLDIRSPGLGDTAMYLCATSRDRTGEETQYFGPGTRLLVL.

The chain combines TRBV2 with TRBJ2-7, with 7 bases that match TRBD2. This CDR3 comprises 15 residues. Losses at the gene ends were 2 bases for V and 2 bases for J; bases not matched to a gene: 6. Germline V gene data show CDR1 as SNHLY and CDR2 as FYNNEI. CDR3 sequence reads: CASSENQRGPYEQYF. In DNA, the CDR3 is TGTGCCAGCAGTGAAAACCAGCGGGGCCCCTACGAGCAGTACTTC.

This clone was found a few times. This chain connects TRBV4-1 to TRBJ2-7; D might be TRBD1 (6 bases). Trimming shortened V by 0 bases and J by 2 bases, and 20 bases separated the two germline ends. This CDR3 has 18 residues. Germline CDR1 reads MGHRA; CDR2 reads YSYEKL. CDR3 DNA sequence: TGCGCCAGCAGCCAAGATAGGGCGAACAGGGTAGTCGCCTACGAGCAGTACTTC. It encodes CASSQDRANRVVAYEQYF.

This clone was detected only a few times. The chain is built from TRBV7-9 and TRBJ1-5; TRBD1 might be the D (5 bases). Trimming removed 0 bases from V and 1 base from J, with 7 bases in between. Germline V gives CDR1 SEHNR, CDR2 FQNEAQ (reference sequence). The CDR3 runs to 15 residues. The DNA for the CDR3 is TGTGCCAGCAGCTTAGCGGGGCTGAGCAATCAGCCCCAGCATTTT. Its protein is CASSLAGLSNQPQHF.

This clone was seen more than once but under ten times. The V call is TRBV28, the J call TRBJ2-7, with no clear D. V was cut by 2 bases and J by 8 bases, with 13 bases left in between. Germline CDR1 MDHEN, CDR2 SYDVKM. The CDR3 is made up of 13 amino acids. Written as DNA, the CDR3 is TGTGCCAGCAGTTTACCTACGTCTTACAAGCAGTACTTC. Encoded protein: CASSLPTSYKQYF. Using reference TRBV28 and TRBJ2-7 for the parts outside the CDR3, the full variable domain is DVKVTQSSRYLVKRTGEKVFLECVQDMDHENMFWYRQDPGLGLRLIYFSYDVKMKEKGDIPEGYSVSREKKERFSLILESASTNQTSMYLCASSLPTSYKQYFGPGTRLTVT.

The chain employs TRBV7-9 and TRBJ2-1; D gene ambiguous. CDR1 SEHNR and CDR2 FQNEAQ come from the germline V gene (reference sequence). There are 14 residues in the CDR3. V lost 0 bases, J lost 2 bases, and 5 bases lay in between. CDR3 bases: TGTGCCAGCAGCTTAGCGCAAGCCTACAATGAGCAGTTCTTC. Translating gives CASSLAQAYNEQFF.

The V call is TRBV29-1, the J call TRBJ2-7; weak D call: TRBD2 (5 bases). CDR1 is SQVTM and CDR2 is ANQGSEA in the germline V gene. CDR3 length: 11 amino acids. V was shortened by 7 bases and J by 2 bases, with 9 bases between the two germline ends. The chain's CDR3 is CSGGETYEQYF. The CDR3 nucleotides read TGCAGCGGGGGAGAGACCTACGAGCAGTACTTC.